Reported below is one T cell receptor beta chain. The antigen is unknown. The data were obtained in a study of cytomegalovirus exposure and HLA in healthy donors. Study results and limitations: Subsequent analysis showed first-cohort TCR clusters tending to co-occur in around 130 validation repertoires. CMV antigen specificity was confirmed in vitro for a few CMV-associated chains.

Germline CDR1 LNHDA, CDR2 SQIVND (reference sequence). CDR3 size: 14 residues. V was trimmed by 2 bases and J by 5 bases, leaving 12 bases between them. TCRdb keeps only in-frame clones here, not all; method: immunoSEQ multiplex PCR. The profile shows a few hundred thousand clones, around 90% of them singletons. This receptor was taken from a woman between 18 and 30 years old in good health and CMV-seronegative. The chain employs TRBV19 and TRBJ1-1, with D possibly being TRBD1 (5 bases). Material: PBMCs. The CDR3 DNA is TGTGCCAGTAGTATACAGGGTTTCGATACTGAAGCTTTCTTT. This encodes CASSIQGFDTEAFF.